Presented here are 9 T cell receptor beta chains from one specimen sequenced in a study of blood T cell repertoires in COVID-19 (TCRdb year 2020). To prepare the library, the immunoSEQ multiplex PCR assay was applied. TCRdb took over this immuneACCESS table, retaining in-frame rearrangements with V and J assigned. Such tables are incomplete; in checked studies, under half of the missing clones stem from an unresolved V gene, and the remainder is unexplained. Present in this sample are 65,000 to 75,000 clones, approximately 87% of which were seen just once. Around 4.4% of the sample comes from the top ten. The sample consisted of peripheral blood. The source is a man aged 50-59 years with active COVID-19.

This chain joins TRBV3-1 (or the pseudogene TRBV3-2) and TRBJ1-2; D might be TRBD1 (5 bases). The CDR3 extends over 15 amino acids. V lost 0 bases to trimming and J lost 5 bases, with 13 bases between them. The V gene's germline CDR1 is LGHDT and CDR2 YNNKEL (reference sequence). This chain's CDR3 is CASSQDLTRVYGYTF. CDR3 DNA: TGTGCCAGCAGCCAAGATCTGACCAGGGTGTATGGCTACACCTTC.

The chain's CDR3 is CARRGVTGRETQYF. The CDR3 coding sequence is TGTGCCAGAAGGGGGGTGACAGGGCGGGAGACCCAGTACTTC. This chain connects TRBV5-3 to TRBJ2-5; 7 nucleotides align to TRBD1. TRBV5-3 is an ORF; its function is uncertain. The CDR3 is 14 amino acids. V shed 5 bases, J shed 5 bases, and the junction held 9 bases outside the gene matches.

The chain is built from TRBV5-4 and TRBJ1-2; 10 bases align to TRBD1. The CDR3 consists of 13 residues. Unmatched junction bases numbered 5, after V lost 0 bases and J lost 12 bases. CDR1 and CDR2 from the germline V gene are SGHNT and YYREEE (reference sequence). CDR3 protein: CASSLGQGAANTF. DNA for the CDR3: TGTGCCAGCAGCTTGGGACAGGGGGCGGCGAACACCTTC.

The V gene is TRBV27, the J gene TRBJ1-2, with 8 bases fitting TRBD1. V dropped 5 bases and J dropped 7; count of bases not matched to a gene: 6. The germline CDR1 and CDR2 sequences are MNHEY and SMNVEV (reference sequence). This CDR3 has 13 amino acids. CDR3 region: CASSIRTGIGYTF. The CDR3 DNA reads TGTGCCAGCAGTATCAGGACAGGGATTGGCTACACCTTC.

This chain links TRBV13 with TRBJ2-3; D is uncertain. The CDR3 totals 13 residues. Trimming shortened V by 3 bases and J by 5 bases, and 9 bases separated the two germline ends. CDR1 is PRHDT and CDR2 is FYEKMQ in the germline V gene (reference sequence). In DNA, the CDR3 is TGTGCCAGCAGCTTGGAAAGACTAGATACGCAGTATTTT. This encodes CASSLERLDTQYF.

The rearrangement links TRBV24-1 to TRBJ1-5; no clear D. The CDR3 totals 16 residues. Germline values: CDR1 KGHDR, CDR2 SFDVKD. V was trimmed by 3 bases and J by 0 bases, leaving 11 bases between them. The CDR3 reads CATSDHRRGSNQPQHF. CDR3 DNA: TGTGCCACCAGTGATCATCGACGGGGTAGCAATCAGCCCCAGCATTTT.

The rearrangement links TRBV20-1 to TRBJ2-5; D remains ambiguous. Germline V gene sequence: CDR1 DFQATT, CDR2 SNEGSKA (reference sequence). The CDR3 spans 11 residues. Deletions cut 4 bases from V and 5 bases from J, with 8 bases between. The CDR3 region is CSATLAETQYF. DNA of the CDR3: TGCAGTGCTACTTTAGCTGAGACCCAGTACTTC.

The chain recombines TRBV27 with TRBJ2-2, with D possibly being TRBD1 (5 bases). The germline V gene encodes CDR1 MNHEY and CDR2 SMNVEV (reference sequence). V was pared by 2 bases and J by 0 bases, with 13 bases between. The CDR3 totals 17 residues. The CDR3 loop reads CASSLRGAFPNTGELFF. CDR3 DNA sequence: TGTGCCAGCAGTTTAAGGGGTGCGTTCCCGAACACCGGGGAGCTGTTTTTT.

This clone was found a few times. The chain carries TRBV5-4 and TRBJ1-1, with 12 bases identical to TRBD1. This CDR3 region has 17 residues. Germline CDR1 SGHNT, CDR2 YYREEE (reference sequence). With V trimmed by 4 bases and J by 6 bases, 13 bases remained unmatched. The CDR3 region is CASSRDRGRIFSPEAFF. DNA for the CDR3: TGTGCCAGCAGCCGGGACAGGGGGCGAATTTTTTCTCCTGAAGCTTTCTTT.